The clone carrying this T cell receptor beta chain was detected only a few times. Its antigen is unidentified. Trimming took 1 base from V and 4 from J, leaving 13 bases between them. Germline values: CDR1 SGHTA, CDR2 FQGNSA. This CDR3 comprises 15 residues. Sequenced by immunoSEQ multiplex PCR; TCRdb stores in-frame clones only, minus some. The data hold roughly 130,000 clones, with around 84% observed a single time. These data belong to a study of T cell responses to AZD1222 COVID-19 vaccine. Findings and caveats of the study: Vaccine-associated CD4 TCRs spanned spike, dominant at 160-218 and 743-854.

The specimen was peripheral blood, collected on day 0 of AZD1222 vaccination. This sequence originates from an adult in good health. The V gene is TRBV7-2, the J gene TRBJ1-2; D might be TRBD1 (6 bases). The CDR3 DNA reads as TGTGCCAGCAGCTTAGGGGCCGCAGGGGCCTATGGCTACACCTTC. Protein: CASSLGAAGAYGYTF.